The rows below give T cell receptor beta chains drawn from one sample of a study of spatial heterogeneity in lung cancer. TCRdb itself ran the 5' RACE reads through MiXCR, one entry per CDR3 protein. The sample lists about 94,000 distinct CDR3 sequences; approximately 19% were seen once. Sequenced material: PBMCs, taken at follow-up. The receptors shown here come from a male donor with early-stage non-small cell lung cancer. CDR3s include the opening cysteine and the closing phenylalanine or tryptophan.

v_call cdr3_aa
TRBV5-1 CASSLGTLGDEQFF
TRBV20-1 CSATRDFSQETQYF
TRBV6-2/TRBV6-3 CASSFGTSGTEAFF
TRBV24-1 CATSDSGAGNQPQHF
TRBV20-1 CSAGPLWREGPNEQFF
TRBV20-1 CSAYARAGETQYF
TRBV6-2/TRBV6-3 CASTRPQHGGYNEQFF
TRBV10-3 CAISEGQSTDTQYF
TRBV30 CACKGGTTEAFF
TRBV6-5 CASSSSDSGGYEQYF
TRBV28 CASSSRTGTDEQYF
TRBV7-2 CASRSPGGGMSQYF
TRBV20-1 CSARREGQGPVGAFF
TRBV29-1 CSVGGYQETQYF
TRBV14 CASSQGQYTEAFF
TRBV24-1 CATQRGTGGYNEQFF
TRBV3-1 CASSPWDSNQPQHF
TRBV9 CASSVGGQGVSETQYF
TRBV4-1 CASSQAEGGIYEQYF
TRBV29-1 CSVDSNTEAFF
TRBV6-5 CASSTGENGELFF
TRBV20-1 CSAKQDSNQPQHF
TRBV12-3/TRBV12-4 CASSLPVNTEAFF
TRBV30 CAWSGGGALAGETQYF
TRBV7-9 CASSLAGYGYTF
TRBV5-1 CASNPDTNTGELFF
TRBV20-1 CSARDLNQDSPLHF
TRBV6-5 CASSYSIVPGTETQYF
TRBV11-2 CASSPGQGITEAFF
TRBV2 CASSERGDNEQFF
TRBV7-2 CASSPSTSSTDTQYF